This TCR beta chain stems from a study of blood T cell repertoires in COVID-19. Background on the study: Material from acute and convalescent COVID-19 was sourced from the United States, Italy and Spain.

As originally analysed: Quantification of nucleated cells was approximated via reference gene primer amplification. Profiling relied on immunoSEQ multiplex PCR, and the TCRdb table lists in-frame clones only, not all of them. That table gives V, J and clone size, and the DNA gave D and trimming. The sample has 45,000 to 65,000 clones; roughly 90% are singletons. V gave up 2 bases and J gave up 1 base, with 8 bases separating them. The germline V gene encodes CDR1 LGHDT and CDR2 YNNKEL (reference sequence). This CDR3 is 14 amino acids long. The chain uses TRBV3-1 (or the pseudogene TRBV3-2) and TRBJ1-1; the D is unclear. The receptor's source is a human donor in a cohort sampled during active COVID-19. Sequencing input: peripheral blood. CDR3 DNA sequence: TGTGCCAGCAGCCAAAACAGCCCGAACACTGAAGCTTTCTTT. Translated: CASSQNSPNTEAFF.